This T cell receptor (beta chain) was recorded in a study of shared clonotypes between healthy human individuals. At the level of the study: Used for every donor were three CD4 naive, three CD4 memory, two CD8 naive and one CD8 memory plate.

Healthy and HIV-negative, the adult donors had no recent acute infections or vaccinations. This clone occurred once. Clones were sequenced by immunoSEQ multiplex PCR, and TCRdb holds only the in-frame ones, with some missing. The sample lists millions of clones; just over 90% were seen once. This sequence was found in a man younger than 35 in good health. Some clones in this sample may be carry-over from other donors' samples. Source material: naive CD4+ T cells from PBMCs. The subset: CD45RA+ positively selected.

Here the CDR3 DNA reads TGTGCCAGCAGTTACTCTGACATTGAGCAGTTCTTC. Its translation is CASSYSDIEQFF. This chain connects TRBV6-6 to TRBJ2-1; no firm D call. The CDR3 consists of 12 residues. Germline V gene sequence: CDR1 MNHNY, CDR2 SVGAGI (reference sequence). Trimming removed 0 bases at V and 9 bases at J, with 6 bases between.